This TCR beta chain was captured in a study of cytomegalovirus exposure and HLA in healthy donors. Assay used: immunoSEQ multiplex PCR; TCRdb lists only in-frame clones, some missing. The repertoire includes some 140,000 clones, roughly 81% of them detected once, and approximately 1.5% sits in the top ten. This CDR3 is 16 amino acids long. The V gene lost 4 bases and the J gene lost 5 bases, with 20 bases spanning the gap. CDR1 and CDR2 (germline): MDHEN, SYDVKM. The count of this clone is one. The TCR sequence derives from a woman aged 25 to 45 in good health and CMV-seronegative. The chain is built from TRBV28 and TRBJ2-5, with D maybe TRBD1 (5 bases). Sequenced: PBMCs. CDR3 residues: CASSSSKGAGWETQYF. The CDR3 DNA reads TGTGCCAGCAGTTCCTCAAAAGGCGCAGGGTGGGAGACCCAGTACTTC. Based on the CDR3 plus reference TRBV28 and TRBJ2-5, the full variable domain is DVKVTQSSRYLVKRTGEKVFLECVQDMDHENMFWYRQDPGLGLRLIYFSYDVKMKEKGDIPEGYSVSREKKERFSLILESASTNQTSMYLCASSSSKGAGWETQYFGPGTRLLVL.